This T cell receptor (beta chain) was documented in a study of beta chain features in type 1 diabetes (dated by TCRdb to between 2017 and 2018). Concerning the study at large: Mean age, gender distribution, total cell number and subset yield were not different between patients and healthy donors. In the study, recently diagnosed type 1 diabetes patients and matched healthy donors were compared on the TCRB repertoires of their sorted circulating CD4+ T cell subsets. A total of over 90,000,000 sorted cells were examined across all samples, and a strong correlation was observed between cell number per subset and RNA yield. Regulatory and stem cell-like memory subsets were obtained from only 8 patients and roughly eight healthy donors, while naive and central memory subsets were obtained from all 30 or so donors.

The entire amount of isolated RNA was reverse transcribed using the High Capacity cDNA Reverse Transcription Kit, so the sequenced TCRB transcripts were expressed ones. Deep immunoSEQ sequencing was applied to naive, central memory and regulatory T cell samples, giving an average of about 3.57 million total reads per sample. After sorted cells were lysed in RLT buffer, RNA was extracted with DNase-treated RNeasy Micro or Mini kits, with the choice depending on cell number. Each cell subset was processed separately to prevent cross-contamination, with patient and healthy donor samples processed together. The immunoSEQ multiplex PCR was used to amplify TCRB sequences from cDNA, yielding 87-bp fragments that span the CDR3 region. The amplicons were sequenced using the Illumina HiSeq platform. As for the original processing: PCR bias was corrected computationally using synthetic template baselines, and reads within Hamming distance 2 were collapsed, with unmergeable singletons discarded. Reads were aligned to IMGT to assign V, D and J genes, CDR3 length, and insertions or deletions at six rearrangement sites. Clonotype counts were normalized to sorted cell number within each subset before computing true diversity and Gini coefficients with the tcR R package. The overlap coefficient, calculated on TCRB nucleotide sequences, was used to quantify repertoire sharing. The source is immuneACCESS, and TCRdb retained only in-frame sequences with V and J called. Part of the clones is not carried over; for the studies checked, unresolved V genes explain less than half of this, and the remainder is unexplained. For V, J and clone size, that table is used; D and trimming come from the DNA. In all, the sample holds tens of thousands of clones, and about 50% of those were seen once. 0.55% to 0.8% of the sample goes to the ten largest clones.

Here is what the overall study found, with its caveats: The naive, central memory and regulatory TCRB repertoires appeared to resemble one another more closely among patients than among healthy donors. HLA sub-analyses involved small numbers of individuals, so any influence of HLA type on TCRB rearrangement remained unresolved. Because cDNA was sequenced instead of genomic DNA, highly expressing activated cells could be over-represented, though the groups showed no difference in activation or CD3 levels. At VDJ recombination sites, type 1 diabetes patients had fewer insertions and more deleted nucleotides, which implies abnormalities in thymic rearrangement. Shorter templates might have been favored by PCR, but patient and control samples were amplified and corrected together, so both groups would have been affected equally by any skew. A moderate but significant shortening of TCRB CDR3 length was observed in type 1 diabetes patients in all four CD4+ subsets.

Including the terminal cysteine and phenylalanine, the CDR3 comprises 11 residues. The kept DNA is CDR3 alone, 33 bases in frame from the first base. According to the germline V gene (reference sequence), CDR1 reads LNHDA and CDR2 reads SQIVND. The germline V end is reduced by 11 bases and the J end by 6 bases; junction bases left unmatched: 6. A few counts support this clone. Its antigen is still unknown. No base quality values were provided; no much bigger clone lies one nucleotide off. A single peripheral blood draw of about 120 mL on average was collected from each donor into heparinised tubes. A BD FACSAria II was used to sort naive, central memory, regulatory and stem cell-like memory CD4+ T cells with a panel that included CD45RO, CCR7, CD25, CD127, CD95 and CD27. Purity was above 95% for every sorted population. PBMCs were separated immediately by Lymphoprep density gradient centrifugation and were stained directly, without being cultured. Samples were stained and sorted in pairs, with one healthy donor and one patient per experiment, so that batch effects were minimized.

This sequence uses TRBV19 and TRBJ1-2; TRBD1 agrees with 7 junctional bases. The sequence derives from a man younger than 45 with type 1 diabetes. The sequenced sample was central memory CD4+ T cells from blood. CDR3 region: CAGRQGHGYTF. The DNA reads TGTGCCGGCCGACAGGGTCATGGCTACACCTTC.